A selection of T cell receptor beta chains follows, all from one sample in a study of CD8 T cells in Susac syndrome. TCRdb called the immunoSEQ multiplex PCR reads again in MiXCR, with one record for every CDR3 protein. The sample contains 120,000 to 150,000 distinct CDR3 sequences, 94% of which appear only once. Sequenced input: CD8+ T cells from PBMCs. These receptors originate from a human donor in good health. Both conserved end residues are part of each CDR3. D genes are given only for firm matches. Clone size is given for some rows only: seen once, a few or many times, or a class if the clone is expanded.

clone_size d_call j_call v_call cdr3_nt cdr3_aa
. . TRBJ2-1 TRBV20-1 TGCAGTGCTAGAACGAGAACCTACAATGAGCAGTTCTTC CSARTRTYNEQFF
. . TRBJ2-1 TRBV29-1 TGCAGCGTTCCGGCCGTTTACAATGAGCAGTTCTTC CSVPAVYNEQFF
. . TRBJ1-5 TRBV6-5 TGTGCCAGCAGTTACGGTCAGGAAAATCAGCCCCAGCATTTT CASSYGQENQPQHF
. TRBD2 TRBJ2-3 TRBV6-5 TGTGCCAGCAGTCCACTAGCGGGGGACACAGATACGCAGTATTTT CASSPLAGDTDTQYF
. . TRBJ2-7 TRBV18 TGTGCCAGCTCACCGGTTGTACAGGGAGTCGACGAGCAGTACTTC CASSPVVQGVDEQYF
. TRBD1 TRBJ2-7 TRBV7-9 TGTGCCAGCAGCTCCCTCCGGGACAGGATCTACGAGCAGTACTTC CASSSLRDRIYEQYF
. TRBD2 TRBJ2-3 TRBV29-1 TGCCTAGCGGTTTGGGCAGATACGCAGTATTTT CLAVWADTQYF
. TRBD2 TRBJ2-1 TRBV30 TGTGCCTGGAGAGAACTAGCGGGAGTTGATGAGCAGTTCTTC CAWRELAGVDEQFF
. . TRBJ2-7 TRBV4-3 TGCGCCAGCAGCCAAGATCTTGGCCACACCTACGAGCAGTACTTC CASSQDLGHTYEQYF
. . TRBJ2-1 TRBV19 TGTGCCAGTAGTAGGGAATTGGTACATGAGCAGTTCTTC CASSRELVHEQFF
. . TRBJ2-3 TRBV7-3 TGTGCCAGCAGCTTAAGTCGGTCAGATACGCAGTATTTT CASSLSRSDTQYF
. TRBD2 TRBJ2-2 TRBV11-2 TGTGCCAGCAGCTTTCTACAGACTAGCGTGAACACCGGGGAGCTGTTTTTT CASSFLQTSVNTGELFF
. TRBD1 TRBJ1-2 TRBV29-1 TGCAGCGTTGAAGCCGGGACAGGGGGCAACTATGGCTACACCTTC CSVEAGTGGNYGYTF
. TRBD1 TRBJ1-1 TRBV19 TGTGCCAGTAGTATGTTCGGGACAGATCCTGAAGCTTTCTTT CASSMFGTDPEAFF
. . TRBJ2-2 TRBV27 TGTGCCAGCAGTTTCGGAGGGGCATGGACCGGGGAGCTGTTTTTT CASSFGGAWTGELFF
. . TRBJ2-1 TRBV7-9 TGTGCCAGCAGCTCAGTCGTGGTGCCTAAGCAGTTCTTC CASSSVVVPKQFF
. . TRBJ1-1 TRBV5-1 TGCGCCAGCAGCTTGGCCTCGGGGAGTTCTGAAGCTTTCTTT CASSLASGSSEAFF
once . TRBJ2-7 TRBV27 TGTGCCAGCAGTGTCGGGATCTACTACGAGCAGTACTTC CASSVGIYYEQYF
. TRBD2 TRBJ2-3 TRBV27 TGTGCCAGCAGTTCGGGACTAGCGGGAGCAGATACGCAGTATTTT CASSSGLAGADTQYF
. . TRBJ2-3 TRBV20-1 TGCAGTGCTCCCGAGGGGGTAACAGATACGCAGTATTTT CSAPEGVTDTQYF
once . TRBJ2-7 TRBV14 TGTGCCAGCAGCCACCCAGAGTACTCCTACGAGCAGTACTTC CASSHPEYSYEQYF
. TRBD2 TRBJ2-7 TRBV20-1 TGCAGTGCCATGTCTAGCGGGAGCTCCTACGAGCAGTACTTC CSAMSSGSSYEQYF
. . TRBJ2-2 TRBV12-3/TRBV12-4 TGTGCCTATCCCGGGCAATACACCGGGGAGCTGTTTTTT CAYPGQYTGELFF
. TRBD2 TRBJ2-2 TRBV5-1 TGCGCCAAGACTAGCGGCACCGGGGAGCTGTTTTTT CAKTSGTGELFF
. . TRBJ2-7 TRBV14 TGTGCCAGCAGCCAAAAAGGGAGCTACGAGCAGTACTTC CASSQKGSYEQYF
. . TRBJ2-7 TRBV29-1 TGCAGCGTTGAGGAGGAAGTCTCCTACGAGCAGTACTTC CSVEEEVSYEQYF
once . TRBJ1-2 TRBV4-2 TGTGCCAGCCGGGCCTCACTTCAGGAGGGCTACACCTTC CASRASLQEGYTF
once . TRBJ2-7 TRBV23-1 TGCGCCAGCAGTCAATCGAAGGAATGTAGATGCTACGAGCAGTACTTC CASSQSKECRCYEQYF
. . TRBJ2-1 TRBV7-9 TGTGCCAGCAGCAGGAGGGACGGGGCCAATGAGCAGTTCTTC CASSRRDGANEQFF
. . TRBJ1-1 TRBV29-1 TGCAGCGTTGAGGCCTTGACAGTTTCGGCTTTCTTT CSVEALTVSAFF
. TRBD1 TRBJ2-5 TRBV27 TGTGCCAGCAGTCAACGGACAGGGCGGGCCCAAGAGACCCAGTACTTC CASSQRTGRAQETQYF